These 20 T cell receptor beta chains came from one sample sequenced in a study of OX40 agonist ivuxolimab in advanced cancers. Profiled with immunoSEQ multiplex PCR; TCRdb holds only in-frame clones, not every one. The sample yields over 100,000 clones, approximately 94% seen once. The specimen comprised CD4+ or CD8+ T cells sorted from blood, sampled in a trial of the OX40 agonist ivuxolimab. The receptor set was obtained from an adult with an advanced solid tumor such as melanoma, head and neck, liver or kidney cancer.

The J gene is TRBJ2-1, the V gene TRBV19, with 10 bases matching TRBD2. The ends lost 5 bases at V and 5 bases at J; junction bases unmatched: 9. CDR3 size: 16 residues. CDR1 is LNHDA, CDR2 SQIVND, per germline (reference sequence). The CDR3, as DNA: TGTGCCAGTAGTTTCCCTCCCGGGACTAGCGACAATGAGCAGTTCTTC. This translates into CASSFPPGTSDNEQFF.

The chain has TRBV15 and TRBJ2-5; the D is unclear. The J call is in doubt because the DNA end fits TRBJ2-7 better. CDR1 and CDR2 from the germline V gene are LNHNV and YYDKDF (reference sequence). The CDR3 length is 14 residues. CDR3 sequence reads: CATSREVTSYEQYF. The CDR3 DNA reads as TGTGCCACCAGCAGAGAAGTGACTTCCTACGAGCAGTACTTC.

The CDR3 bases are TGTGCCAGCAGCTTTGGCAGGGGTCCCAATCAGCCCCAGCATTTT. Amino acid sequence: CASSFGRGPNQPQHF. The chain has TRBV11-2 and TRBJ1-5; a weak D match, TRBD1 (6 bases). V was pared by 3 bases and J by 3 bases, with 12 bases between. There are 15 residues in the CDR3. Per germline, CDR1 SGHAT and CDR2 FQNNGV.

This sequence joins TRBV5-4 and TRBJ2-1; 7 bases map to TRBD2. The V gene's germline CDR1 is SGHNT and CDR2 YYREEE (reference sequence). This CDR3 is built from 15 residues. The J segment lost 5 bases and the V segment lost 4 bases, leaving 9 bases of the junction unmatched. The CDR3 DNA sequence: TGTGCCAGCAGCCAGGGCGGGACTACCCACAATGAGCAGTTCTTC. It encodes CASSQGGTTHNEQFF.

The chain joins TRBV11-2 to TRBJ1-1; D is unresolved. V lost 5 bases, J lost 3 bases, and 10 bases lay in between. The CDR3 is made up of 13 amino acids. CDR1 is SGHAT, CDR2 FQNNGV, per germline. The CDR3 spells CASSNERDTEAFF. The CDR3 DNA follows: TGTGCCAGCAGCAACGAGAGGGACACTGAAGCTTTCTTT.

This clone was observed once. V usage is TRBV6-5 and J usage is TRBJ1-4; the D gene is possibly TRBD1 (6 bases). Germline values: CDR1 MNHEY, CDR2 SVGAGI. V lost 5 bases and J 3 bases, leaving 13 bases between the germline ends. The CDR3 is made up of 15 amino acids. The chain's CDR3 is CASSGGEGANEKLFF. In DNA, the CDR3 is TGTGCCAGCAGTGGGGGTGAGGGGGCTAATGAAAAACTGTTTTTT.

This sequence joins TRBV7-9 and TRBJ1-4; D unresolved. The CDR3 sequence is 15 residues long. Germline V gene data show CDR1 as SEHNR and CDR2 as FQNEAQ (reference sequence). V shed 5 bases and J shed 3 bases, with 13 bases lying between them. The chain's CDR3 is CASSEVGRANEKLFF. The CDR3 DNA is TGTGCCAGCAGCGAAGTAGGGAGAGCTAATGAAAAACTGTTTTTT.

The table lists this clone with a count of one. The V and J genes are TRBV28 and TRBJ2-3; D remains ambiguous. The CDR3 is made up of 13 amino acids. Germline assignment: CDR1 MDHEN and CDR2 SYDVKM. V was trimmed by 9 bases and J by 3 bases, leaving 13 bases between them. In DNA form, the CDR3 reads TGTGCCAGTCTTGATTGGGAAACAGATACGCAGTATTTT. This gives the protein CASLDWETDTQYF.

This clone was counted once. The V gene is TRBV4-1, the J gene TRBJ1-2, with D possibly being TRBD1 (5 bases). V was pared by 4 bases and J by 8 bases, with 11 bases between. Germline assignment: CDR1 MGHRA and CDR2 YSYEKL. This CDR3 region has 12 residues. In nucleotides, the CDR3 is TGCGCCAGCAGCCGAGAAAGGGGAGGCTACACCTTC. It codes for CASSRERGGYTF.

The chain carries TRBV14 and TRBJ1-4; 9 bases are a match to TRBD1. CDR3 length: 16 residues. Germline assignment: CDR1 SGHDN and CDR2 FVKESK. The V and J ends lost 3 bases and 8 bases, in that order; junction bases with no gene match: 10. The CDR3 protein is CASSQFPGQGKEKLFF. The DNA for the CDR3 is TGTGCCAGCAGCCAGTTCCCGGGACAGGGAAAGGAAAAACTGTTTTTT.

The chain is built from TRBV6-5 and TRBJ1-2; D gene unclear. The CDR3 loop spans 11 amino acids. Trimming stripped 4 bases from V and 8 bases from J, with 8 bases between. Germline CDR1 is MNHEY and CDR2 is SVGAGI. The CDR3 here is CASSSGRGYTF. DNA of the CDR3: TGTGCCAGCAGTTCAGGTCGGGGCTACACCTTC.

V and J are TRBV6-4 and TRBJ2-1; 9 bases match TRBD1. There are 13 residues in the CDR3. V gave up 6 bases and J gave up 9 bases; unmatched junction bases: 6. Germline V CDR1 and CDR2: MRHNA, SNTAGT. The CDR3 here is CASSRDRVGEQFF. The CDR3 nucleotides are TGTGCCAGCAGCCGGGACAGGGTGGGTGAGCAGTTCTTC.

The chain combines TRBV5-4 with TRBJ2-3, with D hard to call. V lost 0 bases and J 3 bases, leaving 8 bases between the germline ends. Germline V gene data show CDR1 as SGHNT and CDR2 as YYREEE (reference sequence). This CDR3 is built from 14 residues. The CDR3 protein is CASSLEGFTDTQYF. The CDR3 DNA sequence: TGTGCCAGCAGCTTGGAAGGTTTTACAGATACGCAGTATTTT. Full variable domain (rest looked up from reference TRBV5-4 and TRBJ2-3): ETGVTQSPTHLIKTRGQQVTLRCSSQSGHNTVSWYQQALGQGPQFIFQYYREEENGRGNFPPRFSGLQFPNYSSELNVNALELDDSALYLCASSLEGFTDTQYFGPGTRLTVL.

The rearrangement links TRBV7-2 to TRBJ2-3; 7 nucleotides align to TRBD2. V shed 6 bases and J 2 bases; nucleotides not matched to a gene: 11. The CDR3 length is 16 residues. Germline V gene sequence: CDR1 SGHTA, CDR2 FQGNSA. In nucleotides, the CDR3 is TGTGCCAGCAGAGGAGCGCGGGGGACGGACACAGATACGCAGTATTTT. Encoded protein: CASRGARGTDTDTQYF.

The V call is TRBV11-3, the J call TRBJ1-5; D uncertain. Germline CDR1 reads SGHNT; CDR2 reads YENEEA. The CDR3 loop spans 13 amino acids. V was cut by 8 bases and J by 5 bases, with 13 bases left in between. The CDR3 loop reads CASPLYMDQPQHF. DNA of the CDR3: TGTGCCAGCCCTCTTTATATGGATCAGCCCCAGCATTTT.

The CDR3 loop reads CASSLAGTSGYEQYF. As DNA, the CDR3 is TGTGCCAGCAGCTTGGCCGGGACTAGCGGGTACGAGCAGTACTTC. This chain joins TRBV5-8 and TRBJ2-7; 12 bases agree with TRBD2. V lost 0 bases to trimming and J lost 4 bases; unmatched junction nucleotides: 2. Germline CDR1 reads SGHTS; CDR2 reads YDEGEE. The CDR3 totals 15 residues.

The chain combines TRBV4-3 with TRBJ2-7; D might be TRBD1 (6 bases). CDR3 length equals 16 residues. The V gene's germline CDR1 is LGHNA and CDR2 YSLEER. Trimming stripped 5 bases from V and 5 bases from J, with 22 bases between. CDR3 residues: CASSEPTGFGRNEQYF. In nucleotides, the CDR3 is TGCGCCAGCAGCGAACCCACAGGGTTCGGGCGAAACGAGCAGTACTTC.

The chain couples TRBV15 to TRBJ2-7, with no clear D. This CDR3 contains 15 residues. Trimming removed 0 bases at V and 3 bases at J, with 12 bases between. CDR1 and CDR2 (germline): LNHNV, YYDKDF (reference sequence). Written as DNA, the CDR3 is TGTGCCACCAGCAGAGAGGGGTCCCCCTACTACGAGCAGTACTTC. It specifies CATSREGSPYYEQYF.

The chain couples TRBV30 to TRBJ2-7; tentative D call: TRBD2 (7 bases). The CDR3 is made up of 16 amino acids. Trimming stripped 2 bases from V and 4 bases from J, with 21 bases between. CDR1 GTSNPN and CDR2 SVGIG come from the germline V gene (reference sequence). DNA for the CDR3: TGTGCCTGGAGTAGGGGGGGGAGCGGATTAGGTTACGAGCAGTACTTC. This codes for CAWSRGGSGLGYEQYF.

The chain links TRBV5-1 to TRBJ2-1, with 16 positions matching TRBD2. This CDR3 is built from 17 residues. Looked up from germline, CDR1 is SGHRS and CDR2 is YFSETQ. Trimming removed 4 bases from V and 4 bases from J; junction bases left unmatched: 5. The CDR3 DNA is TGCGCCAGCAGCCAGGGACTAGCGGGAGGGCAATACAATGAGCAGTTCTTC. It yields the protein CASSQGLAGGQYNEQFF.